These T cell receptor beta chains were read from a single sample in a study of identical twins. TCRdb ran MiXCR on the 5' RACE reads and lists one entry per CDR3 protein. The sample lists 200,000 to 250,000 distinct CDR3 sequences; about 7.5% were seen once. This same sample was also taken into another study, of yellow fever vaccine responses in identical twins.

The sequencing input was CD8+ T cells sorted from blood. Receptors were obtained from a young woman in good health. Each CDR3 is given with its conserved first and last residue. D genes are given only for firm matches.

V gene	J gene	D gene	CDR3 protein
TRBV29-1	TRBJ2-3	TRBD2	CSVSTSGDWDTQYF
TRBV27	TRBJ1-5	NA	CASGPSNQPQHF
TRBV11-1	TRBJ2-3	TRBD2	CASSLPTSGYEPSTDTQYF
TRBV27	TRBJ2-3	NA	CASSLSTREWPDTQYF
TRBV3-1	TRBJ2-5	TRBD2	CASSPRGKPRETQYF
TRBV20-1	TRBJ1-6	NA	CSAREITNSPLHF
TRBV2	NA	NA	CASRDSNFETQHF
TRBV11-1	TRBJ2-3	NA	CASSLGLLRGARFTDTQYF
TRBV27	TRBJ2-3	NA	CASSVLGRGGTDTQYF
TRBV12-3/TRBV12-4	TRBJ2-3	NA	CASSGGLQYF
TRBV7-8	TRBJ2-7	NA	CASRKTVSYEQYF
TRBV7-9	TRBJ1-1	NA	CASSVRDMSNTEAFF
TRBV6-1	TRBJ2-1	NA	CASTKRGRYNEQFF
TRBV5-1	TRBJ2-5	NA	CASSLTGQNQETQYF
TRBV27	TRBJ2-3	TRBD1	CASSFRDRGTDTQYF
TRBV27	TRBJ2-2	TRBD1	CASSWTGGTGELFF
TRBV12-3/TRBV12-4	TRBJ2-1	TRBD2	CASSTGTRIYNEQFF
TRBV12-3/TRBV12-4	TRBJ2-1	TRBD2	CASSWGLVLKSSYNEQFF
TRBV12-3/TRBV12-4	TRBJ2-5	TRBD1	CASRGDRGGETQYF
TRBV11-3	TRBJ2-1	TRBD2	CASSGSSGTMDEQFF
TRBV15	TRBJ2-1	NA	CATSGNRIYNEQFF
TRBV12-5	TRBJ2-5	TRBD2	CASGPREERGGKETQYF
TRBV20-1	TRBJ1-2	NA	CSARGGGDGYTF
TRBV5-1	TRBJ2-1	TRBD2	CASRLAGGRQEQFF
TRBV27	TRBJ1-3	NA	CASSLAAVAGNTIYF
TRBV29-1	TRBJ1-2	TRBD1	CSVEGGTDYGYTF
TRBV27	TRBJ2-1	TRBD2	CASSIIAGGYNEQFF
TRBV10-3	TRBJ2-7	NA	CAISESAGRLSYEQYF
TRBV29-1	TRBJ2-4	NA	CSVEDSQDSHKNIQYF
TRBV29-1	TRBJ2-7	TRBD1	CSVQGQPLEQYF
TRBV4-1	TRBJ1-1	TRBD1	CASSPSGQGALNTEAFF
TRBV9	TRBJ2-7	NA	CASSPLGAGPYEQYF
TRBV29-1	TRBJ1-1	NA	CSVSAAFF
TRBV7-9	TRBJ2-3	TRBD1	CASSRSDRELPDTQYF
TRBV7-9	TRBJ2-2	NA	CASRRTDVNTGELFF
TRBV20-1	TRBJ2-7	NA	CSARDVNSYEQYF
TRBV9	TRBJ1-1	TRBD1	CASSELQGANTEAFF
TRBV7-8	TRBJ2-6	NA	CASSIRGSSGANVLTF
TRBV20-1	TRBJ2-1	NA	CSAPRGRQFF
TRBV20-1	TRBJ2-5	TRBD1	CSARDPDRGVRETQYF